This T cell receptor (beta chain) appears in the sequencing data of a study of spatial heterogeneity in lung cancer. The overall study: Alpha-chain sequences were consistently detected in smaller numbers than beta-chain sequences. On average, each unique TCR and UMI combination appeared more than ten times in raw reads.

Individually, TCR cDNA molecules were each labelled with a unique molecular identifier. One entry per CDR3 protein results from TCRdb running MiXCR on the 5' RACE reads. Found here are roughly 3,900 distinct CDR3 sequences, about 8% of them singletons; the top ten hold 59%. Time point of the sample: sample taken at primary tumor resection. Researchers sequenced whole RNA taken from tumor, nontumor lung or frozen PBMC without sorting. This clonotype has at least ten counts. The sequences come from PBMCs, collected at surgery. The clonotype comes from a female donor with early-stage non-small cell lung cancer.

CDR3 residues: CASSPRTVETQYF. The CDR3 nucleotides are TGTGCCAGCAGCCCCCGGACGGTAGAGACCCAGTACTTC. The chain links TRBV6-2 or TRBV6-3 to TRBJ2-5; D is ambiguous. Between the trimmed V and J ends, which lost 6 bases and 4 bases, there was a span of 12 bases. The CDR3 spans 13 residues. Germline V CDR1 and CDR2: MNHEY, SVGEGT.